This T cell receptor (beta chain) stems from a study of response to subunit inactivated influenza vaccine. TCRdb re-called the RT-PCR reads through MiXCR, storing one row per CDR3 protein. The data contain 400,000 to 550,000 distinct CDR3 sequences, 25% of them seen just once; the ten biggest clones take up about 1.9%. This clonotype showed up just a few times. Its specificity is unknown. There are 14 residues in the CDR3. Per the germline V gene, CDR1 is ENHRY and CDR2 is SYGVKD. With V trimmed by 8 bases and J by 3 bases, 6 bases remained unmatched. Study-wide points: T cells newly recruited by each seasonal influenza vaccination are few, the authors suggested.

This clonotype was obtained from a man in his fifties who received an inactivated influenza vaccine. The gene calls are TRBV10-3 and TRBJ2-7; the match to TRBD2 covers 11 bases. Sequenced here: CD4+ T cells sorted from PBMCs, sampled roughly 5 days after vaccination. The DNA for the CDR3 is TGTGCCATCGCCCCGACTAGCGGGGTCTACGAGCAGTACTTC. Translation gives CAIAPTSGVYEQYF.